This T cell receptor beta chain was profiled in a study of vaccination and CD4 T cells after COVID-19. The sample's treatment: roughly 11-day PBMC culture with coronavirus spike peptide pools or control peptides (ViraFEST assay). An Oncomine TCR Beta short-read assay was used to sequence the DNA from cultured CD4+ T cells. TCRdb called the PCR reads again in MiXCR, with one record for every CDR3 protein. The sample contains about 8,300 distinct CDR3 sequences, 45% to 55% of which appear only once. The germline CDR1 and CDR2 sequences are MNHNS and SASEGT. The CDR3 has 17 residues. The trim removed 4 bases at V and 1 base at J, leaving 8 bases unmatched. To note about this clonotype: Its antigen is undetermined.

The sequenced material came from CD4+ T cells from blood, cultured in vitro. The chain is built from TRBV6-1 and TRBJ2-3; TRBD2 agrees at 10 bases. This clonotype originated in a human donor who had recovered from COVID-19. The CDR3 loop reads CASSGPERGGGTDTQYF. CDR3 nucleotide sequence: TGTGCCAGCAGTGGGCCGGAGCGGGGGGGTGGCACAGATACGCAGTATTTT.